This paragraph reports one T cell receptor beta chain. The target of this receptor is not known. Per-base quality was not reported, and no clone a single base away is much larger than it. The sample comes from a study of blood T cells in healthy people across ages (dated by TCRdb to the mid-2010s). Background for the entire study: In model experiments, template switching captured about one uniquely barcoded TCR beta cDNA molecule for every two T cells. The study analyzed two additional independent replicas of 1 million unique cDNA reads from the same blood draw for two donors, one aged 18 to 29 and one aged 80 or older. Donors were grouped into four age groups: young (average about 15 years), middle-aged (over 35), aged (around 60) and long-lived (around 82). To avoid experimental bias, donors of different ages were spread randomly across the sequencing lanes. To track age-related changes in TCR beta repertoire diversity, the study relied on deep sequencing normalized with unique cDNA molecular identifiers. Paper-wide results and their limitations: Because profiling used bulk unsorted PBMCs, naive and antigen-experienced compartments could not be compared conclusively. Because the CMV infection status of the donors was unknown, age-related changes in expanded clonotypes may potentially have been confounded. Compared with the aged group, the long-lived group had more naive CD4+ T cells, fewer expanded clones and increased TCR diversity, suggesting age selection. Observed TCR beta diversity correlated strongly with the percentage of naive T cells measured by flow cytometry. Estimates of total diversity based on one million sequenced T cells were considered lower bounds and underestimates. As age increased, observed TCR beta diversity per million T cells dropped in a roughly linear way, and a significant reduction was already evident by age 40.

Receptor libraries were prepared by 5' RACE. TCRdb names Illumina HiSeq 2500 as the instrument used. A second about 7 to 12 cycle PCR used a sample-barcoded 5' primer and a J-beta primer mix. A template-switch 5' adaptor carrying 12 random nucleotides introduced a unique molecular identifier onto each TCR beta cDNA molecule. Each sample yielded at least 2.5 million CDR3-containing paired-end reads. The Mint cDNA synthesis kit, primed by a TRBC-specific oligonucleotide, was used to synthesize first-strand cDNA from all RNA. All cDNA was treated with uracil-DNA glycosylase and then went through a first 18-cycle PCR with the universal primers M1SS and BC2_uni_R. In the authors' own workflow: Normalization of each sample was performed by random selection of 1 million high-quality reads, each carrying a distinct molecular identifier. Reads sharing molecular identifiers were discarded rather than binned into consensus sequences. CDR3 identification, clonotype clustering and error correction used MiTCR with a Q25 quality threshold and the strictest error-elimination algorithm. A nonparametric unseen species model using Euler transformation provided a lower-bound estimate of total TCR beta diversity. The raw public reads went through TCRdb reprocessing: fastp at Q25, MiXCR clone calling, in-frame beta chains kept. Every distinct CDR3 protein forms one entry, paired with its most common genes and DNA. TCRdb, rather than the study authors, made the V and J calls. In this sample the table shows fewer than 1,000,000 distinct CDR3 sequences, approximately 44% of which occur a single time. The ten largest clones add up to about a fifth of the sample.

The roughly 39 donors, aged 6 to 90 years, were systemically healthy Caucasian individuals from Russia. Each donor gave around 9 milliliters of peripheral blood, collected into EDTA-treated Vacutainer tubes. Ficoll-Paque density-gradient centrifugation was used to isolate PBMCs, with at least 6.5 million per sample. Trizol reagent was used to extract total RNA from PBMCs, with at least 5.5 micrograms per sample. For every donor, flow cytometry on a PBMC aliquot measured the percentage of naive CD45RAhigh/CD27high T cells. V gives up 6 bases and J gives up 15 bases, and the segment between their germline ends measures 15 bases. Inclusive of the bounding cysteine and phenylalanine, the CDR3 is 11 residues long. The DNA shown is the 33-base CDR3, in frame from base 1. As encoded in the germline V gene, CDR1 is SNHLY while CDR2 is FYNNEI.

The chain couples TRBV2 to TRBJ2-1; the D segment may tentatively be TRBD1 or TRBD2, each giving 5 matched bases. Sequenced material: blood. The TCR sequence derives from a man aged 60 to 69 in good health. The nucleotide sequence is TGTGCCAGCAGCCTCGGGACCGGGACGTTCTTC. The resulting protein is CASSLGTGTFF.